This T cell receptor (beta chain) was sequenced during a study of blood T cell dynamics during melanoma immunotherapy. Time point specified: pre-treatment baseline. Blood was drawn before treatment and at week 3 after checkpoint blockade. Disease control meant complete response, partial response or stable disease at 12 weeks. Patients had no prior systemic cancer treatment, immunosuppressants or other active cancers. Trimming left V 4 bases short and J 0 bases short, with 20 bases between. The CDR3 is 18 residues long. Germline CDR1 reads SGHDT; CDR2 reads YYEEEE. Every bulk PBMC sample received the same 350 ng of DNA. Data came from immunoSEQ multiplex PCR; TCRdb stores just in-frame clones and leaves some out. The data contain 10,000 or so clones, almost 85% of them singletons.

The specimen comprised blood, sampled from a patient treated with checkpoint blockade. The J gene is TRBJ1-5, the V gene TRBV5-6; possibly TRBD1 for D (6 bases). The receptor's source is a human donor with melanoma. The CDR3 coding sequence is TGTGCCAGCAGCCTGGAAGGCGGACAGATTAATAGCAATCAGCCCCAGCATTTT. Translation gives CASSLEGGQINSNQPQHF. Using reference TRBV5-6 and TRBJ1-5 for the parts outside the CDR3, the full variable domain is DAGVTQSPTHLIKTRGQQVTLRCSPKSGHDTVSWYQQALGQGPQFIFQYYEEEERQRGNFPDRFSGHQFPNYSSELNVNALLLGDSALYLCASSLEGGQINSNQPQHFGDGTRLSIL.